Shown below are 25 T cell receptor beta chains from a single sample sequenced in a study of shared clonotypes between healthy human individuals. The repertoire was sequenced with immunoSEQ multiplex PCR; TCRdb's copy has only in-frame clones and lacks some. This sample has 2 million to 2.5 million clones, with about 92% found just once. Naive CD8 cells lacked CD45RO, underwent positive selection for CCR7 and left out terminally differentiated effector memory CD45RA+ cells. Sample: naive CD8+ T cells from PBMCs. These receptor sequences come from a man between 18 and 35 years old in good health. Some clones in this sample may be carry-over from other donors' samples.

This chain connects TRBV10-2 to TRBJ2-3; D remains ambiguous. Germline assignment: CDR1 WSHSY and CDR2 SAAADI. The CDR3 consists of 15 residues. V was trimmed by 3 bases and J by 2 bases, leaving 12 bases between them. DNA of the CDR3: TGCGCCAGCAGTGACGCCGCGATTTTCACAGATACGCAGTATTTT. Residues: CASSDAAIFTDTQYF.

On this clone: Other nucleotide sequences from this sample produce the same CDR3. The rearrangement uses TRBV27 and TRBJ2-3; D could derive from TRBD1 or TRBD2 (5 bases each). Germline CDR1 and CDR2: MNHEY and SMNVEV (reference sequence). The CDR3 consists of 14 residues. The V gene lost 5 bases and the J gene lost 2 bases, with 11 bases spanning the gap. The CDR3 reads CASSPRGNTDTQYF. The DNA of the CDR3 is TGTGCCAGCAGTCCGAGGGGAAACACAGATACGCAGTATTTT.

There are a few counts of this clone. The V call is TRBV7-6, the J call TRBJ1-1; 10 bases align to TRBD1. Germline lookup yields CDR1 SGHVS and CDR2 FNYEAQ. Unmatched junction bases numbered 10, after V lost 3 bases and J lost 0 bases. The CDR3 sequence is 18 residues long. The CDR3 DNA sequence: TGTGCCAGCAGCTTCTACGTCCCGGGACAGGGGCTGAACACTGAAGCTTTCTTT. This translates into CASSFYVPGQGLNTEAFF.

This chain links TRBV9 with TRBJ2-7, with 7 bases lining up with TRBD2. The trim removed 1 base at V and 7 bases at J, leaving 8 bases unmatched. The CDR3 sequence is 14 residues long. The V gene's germline CDR1 is SGDLS and CDR2 YYNGEE. The CDR3 nucleotides are TGTGCCAGCAGCGTACCTAGGACGGGGGGAGAGCAGTACTTC. Its protein is CASSVPRTGGEQYF.

This sequence joins TRBV7-3 and TRBJ2-1; 8 bases align to TRBD2. V dropped 0 bases and J dropped 8; count of bases not matched to a gene: 6. The germline V gene has CDR1 SGHTA and CDR2 FQGTGA. The CDR3 extends over 15 amino acids. This CDR3 is CASSLTGISGDEQFF. CDR3 nucleotide sequence: TGTGCCAGCAGCTTAACGGGGATTAGCGGGGATGAGCAGTTCTTC.

Details on this clone: One junction end disagrees with the germline gene, perhaps due to a read error. The chain combines TRBV28 with TRBJ2-1; maybe TRBD2 (5 bases). Germline V gene lookup returns CDR1 MDHEN and CDR2 SYDVKM. This CDR3 is built from 15 residues. CDR3 coding DNA: TGTGCCAGCCGTTTAGGGCGGGCCTCCTACAATGAGCAGTTCTTC. As protein: CASRLGRASYNEQFF. Full variable domain (missing parts from reference TRBV28 and TRBJ2-1): DVKVTQSSRYLVKRTGEKVFLECVQDMDHENMFWYRQDPGLGLRLIYFSYDVKMKEKGDIPEGYSVSREKKERFSLILESASTNQTSMYLCASRLGRASYNEQFFGPGTRLTVL.

The rearrangement uses TRBV28 and TRBJ1-2; 7 bases are shared with TRBD1. This CDR3 has 17 residues. Germline-derived CDR1 and CDR2 are MDHEN and SYDVKM. The ends lost 4 bases at V and 4 bases at J; junction bases unmatched: 15. For the CDR3, the DNA is TGTGCCAGCAGTTCCCCCATCCAGGGGGGCGCAAGCTATGGCTACACCTTC. Amino acid sequence: CASSSPIQGGASYGYTF.

The J gene is TRBJ2-7, the V gene TRBV5-1, with a weak D call TRBD2 (6 bases). Germline V gives CDR1 SGHRS, CDR2 YFSETQ. Between the trimmed V and J ends, which lost 0 bases and 5 bases, there was a span of 18 bases. The CDR3 totals 16 residues. CDR3 nucleotide sequence: TGCGCCAGCAGCTTGGGTTGGAGGGCGGCCTTCGACGAGCAGTACTTC. This sequence encodes CASSLGWRAAFDEQYF.

This rearrangement joins TRBV7-9 to TRBJ2-3; D gene uncertain. The CDR3 contains 11 residues. Germline V lookup: CDR1 SEHNR, CDR2 FQNEAQ (reference sequence). The V gene lost 10 bases and the J gene lost 6 bases, with 11 bases spanning the gap. The CDR3 protein is CAISPADTQYF. The DNA of the CDR3 is TGTGCCATCTCCCCGGCGGATACGCAGTATTTT.

The J gene is TRBJ1-4, the V gene TRBV2; no definite D call. The CDR3 has 14 residues. V lost 6 bases and J 6 bases, leaving 14 bases between the germline ends. From germline, CDR1 is SNHLY and CDR2 FYNNEI. As DNA, the CDR3 is TGTGCCAGCAGACACCAAATAAAACATGAAAAACTGTTTTTT. Encoded protein: CASRHQIKHEKLFF.

The chain has TRBV25-1 and TRBJ2-3, with TRBD1 as a possible D gene (6 bases). The CDR3 length is 14 residues. Germline V gives CDR1 MGHDK, CDR2 SYGVNS. V shed 7 bases and J shed 0 bases, with 11 bases lying between them. The chain's CDR3 is CASTQGDSTDTQYF. DNA of the CDR3: TGTGCCAGCACACAGGGAGATAGCACAGATACGCAGTATTTT.

This clone has a single count. The chain joins TRBV4-3 to TRBJ2-4, with 15 bases aligning to TRBD2. This CDR3 contains 21 residues. J lost 0 bases, V lost 4 bases, and 13 bases had no gene match. Germline assignment: CDR1 LGHNA and CDR2 YSLEER. The DNA for the CDR3 is TGCGCCAGCAGCCCGAGCTACGGACTAGCGGGAGGGATACTAGCCAAAAACATTCAGTACTTC. Protein sequence: CASSPSYGLAGGILAKNIQYF.

The V call is TRBV6-5, the J call TRBJ2-2; TRBD1 agrees at 7 bases. The CDR3 consists of 14 residues. V lost 6 bases and J lost 3; bases outside the gene matches: 4. Per germline, CDR1 MNHEY and CDR2 SVGAGI. CDR3 amino acids: CASRPGQYTGELFF. The CDR3 bases are TGTGCCAGCAGACCGGGACAGTACACCGGGGAGCTGTTTTTT.

There are a few counts of this clone. This sample includes further DNA sequences coding for the same CDR3. The V gene is TRBV27, the J gene TRBJ2-3; no clear D gene. The ends were cut back, 0 bases at V and 0 bases at J, with 4 bases in the middle. Germline V CDR1 and CDR2: MNHEY, SMNVEV (reference sequence). CDR3 size: 14 residues. CDR3 amino acids: CASSLSTSTDTQYF. CDR3 coding DNA: TGTGCCAGCAGTTTATCCACTAGCACAGATACGCAGTATTTT.

The chain has TRBV27 and TRBJ1-1; D is unclear. The germline V gene has CDR1 MNHEY and CDR2 SMNVEV (reference sequence). Trimming removed 5 bases at V and 6 bases at J, with 16 bases between. This CDR3 has 14 residues. CDR3 nucleotides: TGTGCCAGCAGTCCAATCGCCGATTACGCTGAAGCTTTCTTT. It codes for CASSPIADYAEAFF.

To note about this clone: This specimen includes other DNA sequences encoding the same CDR3. The CDR3 loop is CASSQGLAGLNEQFF. CDR3 in DNA: TGTGCCAGCAGTCAAGGGCTAGCAGGTTTAAATGAGCAGTTCTTC. V gene TRBV6-5 combines with J gene TRBJ2-1; a weak D match, TRBD2 (5 bases). Germline-derived CDR1 and CDR2 are MNHEY and SVGAGI. This CDR3 region has 15 residues. Trimming took off 5 bases at V and 7 bases at J, with 18 bases between the two ends.

J is TRBJ1-2 and V is TRBV27; TRBD1 matches 12 bases. From germline, CDR1 is MNHEY and CDR2 SMNVEV (reference sequence). V lost 6 bases to trimming and J lost 4 bases; unmatched junction nucleotides: 6. The CDR3 length is 15 residues. DNA for the CDR3: TGTGCCAGCAGCTCCGGGACAGGGGGCGCCTATGGCTACACCTTC. Its translation: CASSSGTGGAYGYTF.

V usage is TRBV27 and J usage is TRBJ2-7; tentatively, D is TRBD1 (6 bases). The CDR3 has 16 residues. The ends were cut back, 5 bases at V and 2 bases at J, with 19 bases in the middle. Per the germline V gene, CDR1 is MNHEY and CDR2 is SMNVEV (reference sequence). This CDR3 reads CASSPSLGARAYEQYF. CDR3 DNA: TGTGCCAGCAGTCCCTCCCTGGGGGCTCGCGCCTACGAGCAGTACTTC.

The rearrangement uses TRBV28 and TRBJ2-5; D possibly corresponds to TRBD1 (6 bases). CDR1 is MDHEN and CDR2 is SYDVKM in the germline V gene. The CDR3 length is 15 residues. V gave up 4 bases and J gave up 2 bases, with 14 bases separating them. The DNA for the CDR3 is TGTGCCAGCAGTTCCGCCAGGACAGTTCAAGAGACCCAGTACTTC. It encodes CASSSARTVQETQYF.

This chain uses TRBV28 with TRBJ1-5; D is undetermined. Germline loops: CDR1 MDHEN, CDR2 SYDVKM. Trimming stripped 3 bases from V and 2 bases from J, with 20 bases between. The CDR3 runs to 18 residues. As DNA, the CDR3 is TGTGCCAGCAGTTTTGGGCGAAGCCGAGGGTTTGGCAATCAGCCCCAGCATTTT. This sequence encodes CASSFGRSRGFGNQPQHF.

This CDR3 reads CASSDLKKGNYGYTF. The CDR3 bases are TGTGCCAGCAGCGACCTCAAGAAGGGAAACTATGGCTACACCTTC. J is TRBJ1-2 and V is TRBV7-2, with no clear D. CDR3 size: 15 residues. CDR1 and CDR2 (germline): SGHTA, FQGNSA. The V end was cut by 5 bases, the J end by 2 bases, with 15 bases between.

V usage is TRBV6-6 and J usage is TRBJ2-7; perhaps TRBD1 as D (5 bases). The ends were cut back, 2 bases at V and 5 bases at J, with 19 bases in the middle. CDR1 and CDR2 (germline): MNHNY, SVGAGI (reference sequence). The CDR3 consists of 16 residues. For the CDR3, the DNA is TGTGCCAGCAGTTACCTCCTCGGGCAGGGTACAGACGAGCAGTACTTC. It specifies CASSYLLGQGTDEQYF.

The chain recombines TRBV7-9 with TRBJ1-2; no definite D call. Germline CDR1 and CDR2: SEHNR and FQNEAQ (reference sequence). The CDR3 totals 15 residues. Trimming took off 2 bases at V and 6 bases at J, with 16 bases between the two ends. This CDR3 reads CASSLPHVREDGYTF. In DNA form, the CDR3 reads TGTGCCAGCAGCTTACCACATGTTAGGGAGGATGGCTACACCTTC.

The chain uses TRBV15 and TRBJ2-7; D is possibly TRBD2 (5 bases). In germline, CDR1 is LNHNV, CDR2 YYDKDF (reference sequence). This CDR3 is built from 14 residues. Trimming removed 1 base from V and 3 bases from J, with 10 bases in between. This CDR3 reads CATSRAEGIYEQYF. The CDR3 region has the DNA TGTGCCACCAGCAGAGCTGAGGGTATCTACGAGCAGTACTTC.

Of note for this clone: This same CDR3 is encoded by further DNA sequences in the sample. The chain joins TRBV27 to TRBJ2-1; possible D gene TRBD2, 7 bases. This CDR3 comprises 15 residues. V lost 2 bases to trimming and J lost 2 bases, with 10 bases between them. CDR1 is MNHEY and CDR2 is SMNVEV in the germline V gene (reference sequence). CDR3 nucleotides: TGTGCCAGCAGTTTACGGGGGGCGACCTACAATGAGCAGTTCTTC. Protein: CASSLRGATYNEQFF.